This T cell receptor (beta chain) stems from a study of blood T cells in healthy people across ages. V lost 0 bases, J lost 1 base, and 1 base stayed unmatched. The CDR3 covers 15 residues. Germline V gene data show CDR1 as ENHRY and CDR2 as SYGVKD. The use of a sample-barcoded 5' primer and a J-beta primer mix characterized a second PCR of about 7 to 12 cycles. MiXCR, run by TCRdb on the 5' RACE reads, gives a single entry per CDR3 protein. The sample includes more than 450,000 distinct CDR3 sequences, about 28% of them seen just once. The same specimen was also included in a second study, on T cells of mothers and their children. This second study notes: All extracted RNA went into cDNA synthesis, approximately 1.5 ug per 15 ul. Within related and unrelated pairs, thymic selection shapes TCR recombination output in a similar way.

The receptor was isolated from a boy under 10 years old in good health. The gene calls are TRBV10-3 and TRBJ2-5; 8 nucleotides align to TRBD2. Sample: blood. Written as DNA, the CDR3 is TGTGCCATCAGTGAGTCCGCGGGGGGCCAAGAGACCCAGTACTTC. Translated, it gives CAISESAGGQETQYF.